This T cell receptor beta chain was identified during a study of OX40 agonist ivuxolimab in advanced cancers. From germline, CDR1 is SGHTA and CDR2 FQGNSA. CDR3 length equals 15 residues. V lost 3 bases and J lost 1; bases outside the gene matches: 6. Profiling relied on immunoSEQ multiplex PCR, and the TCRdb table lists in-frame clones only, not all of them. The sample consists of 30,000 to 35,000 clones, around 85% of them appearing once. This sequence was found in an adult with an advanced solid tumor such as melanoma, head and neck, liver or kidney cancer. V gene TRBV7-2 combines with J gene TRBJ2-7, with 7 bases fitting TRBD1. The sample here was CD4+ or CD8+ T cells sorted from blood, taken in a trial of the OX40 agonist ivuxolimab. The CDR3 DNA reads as TGTGCCAGCAGCTTGGGACAGCTTCTGTCCTACGAGCAGTACTTC. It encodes CASSLGQLLSYEQYF.